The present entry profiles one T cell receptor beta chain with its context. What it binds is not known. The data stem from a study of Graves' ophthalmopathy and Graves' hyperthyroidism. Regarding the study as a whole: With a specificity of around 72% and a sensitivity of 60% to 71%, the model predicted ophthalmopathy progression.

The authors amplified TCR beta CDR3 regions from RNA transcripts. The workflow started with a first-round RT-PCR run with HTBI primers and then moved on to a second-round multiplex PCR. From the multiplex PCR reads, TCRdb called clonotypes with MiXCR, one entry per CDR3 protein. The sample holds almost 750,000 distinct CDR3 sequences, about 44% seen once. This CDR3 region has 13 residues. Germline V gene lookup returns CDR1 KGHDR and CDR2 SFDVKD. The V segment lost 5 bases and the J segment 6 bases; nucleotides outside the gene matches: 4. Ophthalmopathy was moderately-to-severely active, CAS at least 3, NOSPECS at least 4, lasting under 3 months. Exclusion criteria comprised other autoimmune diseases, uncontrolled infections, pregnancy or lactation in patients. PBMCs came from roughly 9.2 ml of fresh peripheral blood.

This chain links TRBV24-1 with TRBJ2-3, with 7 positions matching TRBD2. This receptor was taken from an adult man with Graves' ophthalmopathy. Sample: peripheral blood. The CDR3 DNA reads TGTGCCACCAGTGGTGGTAGCGGGGATACGCAGTATTTT. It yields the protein CATSGGSGDTQYF.